The present T cell receptor beta chain was sequenced within a study of blood T cells in healthy people across ages. Germline lookup yields CDR1 SGHRS and CDR2 YFSETQ. The CDR3 extends over 15 amino acids. The V gene end was trimmed by 4 bases and the J gene end by 7 bases; junction bases not matched to a gene: 12. A sample-barcoded 5' primer and a J-beta primer mix were used in a second PCR of about 7 to 12 cycles. Each CDR3 protein is one row after TCRdb ran MiXCR on the 5' RACE reads. The sample has around 1,500,000 distinct CDR3 sequences, about 30% seen once; the top ten hold 7.7%. This clonotype was detected a few times.

The sample taken for sequencing was blood. This TCR derives from a woman aged 30 to 39 in good health. The chain employs TRBV5-1 and TRBJ2-7, with 9 nucleotides matching TRBD1. The CDR3, as DNA: TGCGCCAGCAGCCTGGCCGGGACAGGGACAGGGGAGCAGTACTTC. Its protein product is CASSLAGTGTGEQYF.